These T cell receptor beta chains were read from a single sample in a study of Ad26.COV2.S vaccination and SARS-CoV-2 variants. Assay used: immunoSEQ multiplex PCR; TCRdb lists only in-frame clones, some missing. The sample includes hundreds of thousands of clones, roughly 81% of them seen just once. This sample comprised peripheral blood, obtained in a trial of Ad26.COV2.S vaccine versus placebo. These receptors were taken from a person aged 18 to 59 who received the Ad26.COV2.S COVID-19 vaccine or a placebo. Each CDR3 is given with its conserved first and last residue. The D gene is left open where the match is weak. The size entry is marked missing in some rows and otherwise reads once, few, many or a size class.

v_gene	j_gene	abundance	d_gene	CDR3nt	CDR3aa
TRBV28	TRBJ1-6	once	-	TGTGCCAGCAGACCCGGGGGCTCCTATAATTCACCCCTCCACTTT	CASRPGGSYNSPLHF
TRBV10-3	TRBJ1-5	-	TRBD1	TGTGCCATCAGTGGGGACAGGGTTAGCAATCAGCCCCAGCATTTT	CAISGDRVSNQPQHF
TRBV5-1	TRBJ2-2	-	TRBD2	TGCGCCAGCAGCTTGTATAGCGGGGGGGCAACCGGGGAGCTGTTTTTT	CASSLYSGGATGELFF
TRBV4-2	TRBJ2-5	-	-	TGTGCCAGCAGCCAAGATAGTCACAGCAAAGAGACCCAGTACTTC	CASSQDSHSKETQYF
TRBV27	TRBJ2-4	-	-	TGTGCCAGCAGTTTACGAGGGGGGCGAAACATTCAGTACTTC	CASSLRGGRNIQYF
TRBV3-1/TRBV3-2	TRBJ1-2	-	TRBD1	TGTGCCAGCAGCGTCCGGGACAGAGGAGGCTACACCTTC	CASSVRDRGGYTF
TRBV19	TRBJ2-3	-	TRBD2	TGTGCCAGTAGCCTATCGAGCGGGACCACAGATACGCAGTATTTT	CASSLSSGTTDTQYF
TRBV11-3	TRBJ1-4	once	TRBD1	TGTGCCAGCAGCGTGGACAGGAGCGGAGAAAAACTGTTTTTT	CASSVDRSGEKLFF
TRBV28	TRBJ2-1	-	-	TGTGCCAGCAGGCAGAACTGGGACTCATACAATGAGCAGTTCTTC	CASRQNWDSYNEQFF
TRBV7-6	TRBJ2-3	-	-	TGTGCCAGCAGCTTAGGGTCCCCGGGGGCATTCGGCACAGATACGCAGTATTTT	CASSLGSPGAFGTDTQYF
TRBV11-3	TRBJ1-1	-	-	TGTGCCAGCAGCTCTGAGGGGGGCACTGAAGCTTTCTTT	CASSSEGGTEAFF
TRBV4-3	TRBJ2-4	-	-	TGCGCCAGCAGCCAAGGCGGGACCAAACAAGACATTCAGTACTTC	CASSQGGTKQDIQYF
TRBV20-1	TRBJ2-5	-	-	TGCAGTGCTAGTGGTCGGGGGCTAGCGAGTGAGACCCAGTACTTC	CSASGRGLASETQYF
TRBV28	TRBJ2-2	-	TRBD1	TGTGCCAGCAGTTTACTAGGGACAGGGAAGGCCGGGGAGCTGTTTTTT	CASSLLGTGKAGELFF
TRBV10-2	TRBJ2-4	-	TRBD2	TGCGCCAGCAGTTCCGGACTAGCGGAGCTCGGGGACAAAAACATTCAGTACTTC	CASSSGLAELGDKNIQYF
TRBV6-2/TRBV6-3	TRBJ2-1	-	TRBD2	TGTGCCAGCAGTTACTCGATTATTAGCGGGATCTCCTACAATGAGCAGTTCTTC	CASSYSIISGISYNEQFF
TRBV1	TRBJ2-3	-	-	TGCACCAGCAGCCAAGAGGAAGAAACAGATACGCAGTATTTT	CTSSQEEETDTQYF
TRBV3-1/TRBV3-2	TRBJ1-5	many	-	TGTGCATCTTCTGGCGGACAGCGCTATCAGCCCCAGCATTTT	CASSGGQRYQPQHF